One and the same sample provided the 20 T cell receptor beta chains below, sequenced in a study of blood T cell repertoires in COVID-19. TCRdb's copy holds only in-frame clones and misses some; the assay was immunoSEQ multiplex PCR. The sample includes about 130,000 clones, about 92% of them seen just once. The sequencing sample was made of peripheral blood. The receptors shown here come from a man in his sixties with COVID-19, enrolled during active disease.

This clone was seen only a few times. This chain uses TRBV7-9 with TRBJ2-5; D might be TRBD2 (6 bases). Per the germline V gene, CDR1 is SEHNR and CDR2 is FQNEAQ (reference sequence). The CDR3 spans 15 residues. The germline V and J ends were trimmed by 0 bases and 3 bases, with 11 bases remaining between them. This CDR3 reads CASSLASGGEETQYF. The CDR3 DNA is TGTGCCAGCAGCTTAGCGTCCGGAGGGGAAGAGACCCAGTACTTC.

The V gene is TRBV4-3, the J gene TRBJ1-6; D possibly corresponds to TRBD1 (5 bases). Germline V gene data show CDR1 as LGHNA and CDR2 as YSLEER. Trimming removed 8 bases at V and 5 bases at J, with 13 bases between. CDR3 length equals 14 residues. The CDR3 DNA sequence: TGCGCCAGCGCTCGGGTAGGGGATAATTCACCCCTCCACTTT. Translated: CASARVGDNSPLHF.

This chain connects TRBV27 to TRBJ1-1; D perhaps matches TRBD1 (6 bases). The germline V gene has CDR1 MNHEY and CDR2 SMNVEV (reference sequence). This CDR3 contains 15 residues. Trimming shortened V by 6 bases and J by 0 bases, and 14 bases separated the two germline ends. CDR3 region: CASSQTGYMNTEAFF. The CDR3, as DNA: TGTGCCAGCAGCCAGACAGGATACATGAACACTGAAGCTTTCTTT.

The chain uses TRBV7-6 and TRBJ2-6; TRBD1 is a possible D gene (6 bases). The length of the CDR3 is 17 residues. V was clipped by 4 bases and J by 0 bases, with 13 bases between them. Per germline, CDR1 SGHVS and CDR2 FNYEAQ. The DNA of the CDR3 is TGTGCCAGCAGCTCCCCAGGGGTGTACTCTGGGGCCAACGTCCTGACTTTC. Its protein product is CASSSPGVYSGANVLTF.

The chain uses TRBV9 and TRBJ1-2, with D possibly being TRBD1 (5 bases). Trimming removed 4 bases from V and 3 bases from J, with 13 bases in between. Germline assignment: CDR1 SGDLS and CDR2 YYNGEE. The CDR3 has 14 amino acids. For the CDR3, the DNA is TGTGCCAGCAGCCAACACCGGGGGGACTATGGCTACACCTTC. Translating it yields CASSQHRGDYGYTF.

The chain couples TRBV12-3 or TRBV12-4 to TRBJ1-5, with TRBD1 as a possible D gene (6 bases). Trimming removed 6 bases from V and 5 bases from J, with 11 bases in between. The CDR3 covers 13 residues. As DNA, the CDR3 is TGTGCCAGCAGCTCAGGGGATCATCAGCCCCAGCATTTT. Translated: CASSSGDHQPQHF.

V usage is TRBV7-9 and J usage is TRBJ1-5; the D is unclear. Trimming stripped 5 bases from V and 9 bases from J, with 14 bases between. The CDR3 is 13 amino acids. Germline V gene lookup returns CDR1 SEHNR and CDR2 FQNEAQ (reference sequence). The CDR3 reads CASSQEALGPQHF. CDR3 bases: TGTGCCAGCAGCCAGGAGGCTCTGGGGCCCCAGCATTTT.

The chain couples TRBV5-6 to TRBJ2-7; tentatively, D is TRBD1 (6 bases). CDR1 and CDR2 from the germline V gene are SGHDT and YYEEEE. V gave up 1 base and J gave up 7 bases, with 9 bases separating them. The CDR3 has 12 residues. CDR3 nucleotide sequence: TGTGCCAGCAGCTTGTGGGGGCAAGAGCAGTACTTC. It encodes CASSLWGQEQYF.

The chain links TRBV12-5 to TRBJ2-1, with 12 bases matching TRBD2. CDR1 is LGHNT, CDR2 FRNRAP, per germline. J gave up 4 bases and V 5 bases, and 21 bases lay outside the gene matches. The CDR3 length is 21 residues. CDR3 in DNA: TGTGCTAGTGGTATAGCTCTGGGACAGGCCTGGACTAGCGGGAAATACAATGAGCAGTTCTTC. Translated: CASGIALGQAWTSGKYNEQFF.

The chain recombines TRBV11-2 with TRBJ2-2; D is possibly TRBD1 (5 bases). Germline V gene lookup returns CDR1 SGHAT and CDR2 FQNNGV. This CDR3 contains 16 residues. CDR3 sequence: CATEPTREIGTGELFF. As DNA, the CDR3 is TGTGCAACTGAGCCGACCAGGGAAATTGGCACCGGGGAGCTGTTTTTT. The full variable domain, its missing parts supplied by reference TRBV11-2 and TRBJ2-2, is EAGVAQSPRYKIIEKRQSVAFWCNPISGHATLYWYQQILGQGPKLLIQFQNNGVVDDSQLPKDRFSAERLKGVDSTLKIQPAKLEDSAVYLCATEPTREIGTGELFFGEGSRLTVL.

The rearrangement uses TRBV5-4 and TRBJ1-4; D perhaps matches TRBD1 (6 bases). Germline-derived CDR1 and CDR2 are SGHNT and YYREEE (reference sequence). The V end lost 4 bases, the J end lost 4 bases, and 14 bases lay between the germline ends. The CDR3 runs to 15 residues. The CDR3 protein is CASSGGGPSNEKLFF. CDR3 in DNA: TGTGCCAGCAGCGGGGGGGGGCCGAGTAATGAAAAACTGTTTTTT.

The CDR3 region has the DNA TGTGCCAGCAGTGGAGAGGGTGAGCAGTTCTTC. This codes for CASSGEGEQFF. The chain uses TRBV2 and TRBJ2-1; D possibly corresponds to TRBD2 (5 bases). Germline CDR1 and CDR2: SNHLY and FYNNEI. The CDR3 contains 11 residues. V lost 4 bases, J lost 9 bases, and 7 bases lay in between.

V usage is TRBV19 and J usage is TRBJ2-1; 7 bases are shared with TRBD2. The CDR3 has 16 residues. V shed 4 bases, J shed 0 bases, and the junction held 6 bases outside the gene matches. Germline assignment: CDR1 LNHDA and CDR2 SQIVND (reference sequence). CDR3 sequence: CASSTPSGSSYNEQFF. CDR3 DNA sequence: TGTGCCAGTAGTACCCCTAGCGGAAGCTCCTACAATGAGCAGTTCTTC.

The CDR3 loop is CATSRAIFGERISEAFF. The CDR3 region has the DNA TGTGCCACCAGCAGAGCCATCTTCGGAGAGCGGATATCTGAAGCTTTCTTT. This chain connects TRBV15 to TRBJ1-1; D is unresolved. Trimming cost V 1 base and J 6 bases, with 21 bases left between them. This CDR3 spans 17 amino acids. CDR1 is LNHNV, CDR2 YYDKDF, per germline (reference sequence).

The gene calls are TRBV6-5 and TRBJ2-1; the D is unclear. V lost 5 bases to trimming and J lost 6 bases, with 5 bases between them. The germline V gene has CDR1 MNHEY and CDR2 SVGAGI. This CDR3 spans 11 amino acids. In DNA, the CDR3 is TGTGCCAGCAGTAGTAGCAATGAGCAGTTCTTC. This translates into CASSSSNEQFF.

The chain's CDR3 is CASSLAVGVIGYTF. The CDR3 nucleotides are TGCGCCAGCAGCTTGGCTGTCGGGGTTATAGGCTACACCTTC. The chain joins TRBV5-1 to TRBJ1-2, with D unclear. V was trimmed by 0 bases and J by 8 bases, leaving 14 bases between them. The germline V gene encodes CDR1 SGHRS and CDR2 YFSETQ. CDR3 length: 14 residues.

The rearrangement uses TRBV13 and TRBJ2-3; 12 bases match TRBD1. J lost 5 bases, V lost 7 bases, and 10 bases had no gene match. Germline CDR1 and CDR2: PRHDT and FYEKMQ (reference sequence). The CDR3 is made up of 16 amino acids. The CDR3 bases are TGTGCCAGCATTGGCCGGGACAGGGGGCTAATAGATACGCAGTATTTT. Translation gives CASIGRDRGLIDTQYF. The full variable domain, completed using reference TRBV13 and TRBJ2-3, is AAGVIQSPRHLIKEKRETATLKCYPIPRHDTVYWYQQGPGQDPQFLISFYEKMQSDKGSIPDRFSAQQFSDYHSELNMSSLELGDSALYFCASIGRDRGLIDTQYFGPGTRLTVL.

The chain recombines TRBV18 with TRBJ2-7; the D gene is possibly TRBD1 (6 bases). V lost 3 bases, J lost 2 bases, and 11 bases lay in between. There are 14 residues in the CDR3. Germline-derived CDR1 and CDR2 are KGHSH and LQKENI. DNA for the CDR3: TGTGCCAGCTCACCGGGGGCAGGCCCCTACGAGCAGTACTTC. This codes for CASSPGAGPYEQYF.

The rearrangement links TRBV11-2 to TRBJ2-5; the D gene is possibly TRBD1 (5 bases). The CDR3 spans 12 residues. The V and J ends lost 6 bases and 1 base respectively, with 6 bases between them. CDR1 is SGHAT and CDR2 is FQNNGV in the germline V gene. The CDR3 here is CASRTVQETQYF. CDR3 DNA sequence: TGTGCCAGCAGGACAGTCCAAGAGACCCAGTACTTC.

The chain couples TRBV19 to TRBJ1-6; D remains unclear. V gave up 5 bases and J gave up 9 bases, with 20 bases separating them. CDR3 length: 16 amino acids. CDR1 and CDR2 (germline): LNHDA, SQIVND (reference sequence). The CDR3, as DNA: TGTGCCAGTAGTCCTCGGGTTGATCTCGCCCTTTCACCCCTCCACTTT. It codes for CASSPRVDLALSPLHF.